This T cell receptor beta chain was found in a study of cytomegalovirus exposure and HLA in healthy donors. The wider study: Early released data comprised 80 million to 100 million unique TCRs from HLA-typed donors. Study-wide points: An apparent linkage of common viral pathogens to several of the most significant clusters emerged in a later analysis. HLA allele associations emerged for around 15,000 TCR beta sequences in a later analysis, at 0.05 false discovery rate. It was reportedly the case that the classifier diagnosed cytomegalovirus status with high specificity and sensitivity.

Regarding this clone: Its antigen is not identified.

PCR employed 60 Vbeta and 13 Jbeta primers. The method was immunoSEQ multiplex PCR; TCRdb's version includes in-frame clones alone and lacks a portion of them. The sample comprises some 120,000 clones, 80% of which are singletons, and approximately 9% rests with the top ten. Germline-derived CDR1 and CDR2 are MNHNS and SASEGT. V gave up 6 bases and J gave up 13 bases, with 13 bases separating them. CDR3 size: 12 residues. Sequencing was carried out using PBMCs. This TCR was sampled from a man aged 25 to 40 in good health and CMV-seropositive. V gene TRBV6-1 combines with J gene TRBJ1-6, with D possibly TRBD1 on 6 matching bases. The CDR3 nucleotides read TGTGCCAGCAGGGAGTTACAGGGTCCCCTCCACTTT. As protein: CASRELQGPLHF.